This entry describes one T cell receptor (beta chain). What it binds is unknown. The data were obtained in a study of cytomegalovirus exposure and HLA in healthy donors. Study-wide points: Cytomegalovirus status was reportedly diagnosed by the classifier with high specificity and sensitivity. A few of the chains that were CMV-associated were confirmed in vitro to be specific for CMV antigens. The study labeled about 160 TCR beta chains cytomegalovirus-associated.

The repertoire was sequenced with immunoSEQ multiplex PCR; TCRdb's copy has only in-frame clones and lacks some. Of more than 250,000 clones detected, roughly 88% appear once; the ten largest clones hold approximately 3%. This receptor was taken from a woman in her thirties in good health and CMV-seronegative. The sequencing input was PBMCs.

The CDR3: CASSVGAGPGELFF. The CDR3, as DNA: TGTGCCAGCAGCGTCGGGGCAGGGCCCGGGGAGCTGTTTTTT. The chain is built from TRBV9 and TRBJ2-2; D tentatively fits TRBD1 or TRBD2 (5 bases each). CDR3 size: 14 residues. Looked up from germline, CDR1 is SGDLS and CDR2 is YYNGEE. Trimming removed 2 bases at V and 6 bases at J, with 11 bases between.